This record concerns one TCR beta chain sequence. This sample is part of a study of radiotherapy plus CTLA-4 blockade in lung cancer. Germline V lookup: CDR1 SGHVS, CDR2 FNYEAQ. Trimming removed 2 bases from V and 0 bases from J, with 11 bases in between. The CDR3 spans 16 residues. Produced via immunoSEQ multiplex PCR; TCRdb's table is partial and in-frame only. This table holds around 71,000 clones, 60% to 80% found once. The clonotype was recovered from a human donor with non-small cell lung cancer whose response to radiotherapy plus ipilimumab could not be evaluated. Some clones in this sample may be carry-over from other donors' samples. The sample in question was peripheral blood, obtained from a patient treated with radiotherapy plus ipilimumab. This chain uses TRBV7-6 with TRBJ1-3; no definite D call. Here the CDR3 reads CASSLLGVPSGNTIYF. CDR3 sequence (DNA): TGTGCCAGCAGCTTACTCGGGGTCCCCTCTGGAAACACCATATATTTT.